Detailed here is one T cell receptor (beta chain). Its antigen is as yet unknown. Each of the donors was a healthy bone marrow donor. The data are from a study of cytomegalovirus exposure and HLA in healthy donors. This CDR3 has 15 amino acids. V gave up 2 bases and J gave up 0 bases, with 7 bases separating them. CDR1 and CDR2 from the germline V gene are SEHNR and FQNEAQ (reference sequence). General study points: Among donors in an Asian-associated ancestry cluster, a later analysis reportedly found fewer N-insertions than the roughly 670-donor mean. Earlier analysis looked at TCR beta V segments, and most were productive about 90% or about 30% of the time.

Primers: 60 Vbeta forward and 13 Jbeta reverse. Libraries were prepared by immunoSEQ multiplex PCR; TCRdb keeps only in-frame clonotypes and omits some of them. Among approximately 73,000 clones listed, 63% were seen once. The sequenced sample consisted of PBMCs. The sequence was obtained from a man aged 25 to 45 in good health and CMV-seropositive. The chain employs TRBV7-9 and TRBJ2-2; tentative D call: TRBD1 (5 bases). The CDR3 here is CASSLQGPNTGELFF. The CDR3 region has the DNA TGTGCCAGCAGCTTACAGGGCCCGAACACCGGGGAGCTGTTTTTT.